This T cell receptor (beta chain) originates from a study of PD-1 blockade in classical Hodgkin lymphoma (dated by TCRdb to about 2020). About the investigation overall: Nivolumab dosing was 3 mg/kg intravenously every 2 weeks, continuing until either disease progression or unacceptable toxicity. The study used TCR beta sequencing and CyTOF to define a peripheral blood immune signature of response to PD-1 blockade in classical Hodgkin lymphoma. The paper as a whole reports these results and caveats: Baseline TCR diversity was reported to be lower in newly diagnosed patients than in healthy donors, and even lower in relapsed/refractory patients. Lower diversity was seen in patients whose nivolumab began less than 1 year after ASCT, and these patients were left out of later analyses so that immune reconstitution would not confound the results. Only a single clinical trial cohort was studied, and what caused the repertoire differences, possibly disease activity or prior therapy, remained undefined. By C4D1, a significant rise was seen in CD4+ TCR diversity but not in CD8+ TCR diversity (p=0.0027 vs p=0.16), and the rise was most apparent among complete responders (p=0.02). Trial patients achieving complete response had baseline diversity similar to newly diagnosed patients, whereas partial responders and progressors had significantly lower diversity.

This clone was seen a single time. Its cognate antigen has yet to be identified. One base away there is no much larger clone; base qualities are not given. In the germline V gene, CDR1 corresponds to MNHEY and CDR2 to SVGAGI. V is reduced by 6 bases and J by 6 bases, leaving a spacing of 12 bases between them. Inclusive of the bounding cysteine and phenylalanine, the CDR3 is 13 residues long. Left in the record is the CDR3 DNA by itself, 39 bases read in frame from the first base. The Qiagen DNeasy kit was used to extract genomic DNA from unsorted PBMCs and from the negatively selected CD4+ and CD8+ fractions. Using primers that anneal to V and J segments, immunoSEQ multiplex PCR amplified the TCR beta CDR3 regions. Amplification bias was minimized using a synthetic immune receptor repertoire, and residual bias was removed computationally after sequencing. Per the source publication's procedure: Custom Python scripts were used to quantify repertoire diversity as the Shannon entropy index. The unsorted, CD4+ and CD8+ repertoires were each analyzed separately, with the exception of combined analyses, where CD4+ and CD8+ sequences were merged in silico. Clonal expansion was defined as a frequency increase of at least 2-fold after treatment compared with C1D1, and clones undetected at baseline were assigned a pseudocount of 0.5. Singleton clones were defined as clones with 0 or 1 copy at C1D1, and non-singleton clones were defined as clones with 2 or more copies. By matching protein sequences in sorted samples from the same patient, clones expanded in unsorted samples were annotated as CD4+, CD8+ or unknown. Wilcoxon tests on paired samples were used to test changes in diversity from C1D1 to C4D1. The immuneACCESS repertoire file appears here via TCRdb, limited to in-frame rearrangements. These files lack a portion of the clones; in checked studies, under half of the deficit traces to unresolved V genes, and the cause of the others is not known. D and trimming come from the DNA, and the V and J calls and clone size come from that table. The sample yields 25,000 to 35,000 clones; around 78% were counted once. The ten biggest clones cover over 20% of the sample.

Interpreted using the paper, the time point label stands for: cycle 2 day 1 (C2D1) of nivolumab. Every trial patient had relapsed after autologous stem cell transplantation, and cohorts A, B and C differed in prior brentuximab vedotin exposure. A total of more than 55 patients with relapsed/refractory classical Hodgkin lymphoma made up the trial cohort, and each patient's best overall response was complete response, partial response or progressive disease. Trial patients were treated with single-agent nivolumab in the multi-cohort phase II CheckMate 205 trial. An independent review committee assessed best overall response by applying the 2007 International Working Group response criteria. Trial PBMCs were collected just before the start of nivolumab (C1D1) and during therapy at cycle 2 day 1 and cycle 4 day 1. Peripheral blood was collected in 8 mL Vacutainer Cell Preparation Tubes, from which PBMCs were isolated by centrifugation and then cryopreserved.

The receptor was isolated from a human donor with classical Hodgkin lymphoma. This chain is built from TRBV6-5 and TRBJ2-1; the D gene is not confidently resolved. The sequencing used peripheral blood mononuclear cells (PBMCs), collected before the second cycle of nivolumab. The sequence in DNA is TGTGCCAGCAGAACCTTTGGCCCCAATGAGCAGTTCTTC. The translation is CASRTFGPNEQFF.